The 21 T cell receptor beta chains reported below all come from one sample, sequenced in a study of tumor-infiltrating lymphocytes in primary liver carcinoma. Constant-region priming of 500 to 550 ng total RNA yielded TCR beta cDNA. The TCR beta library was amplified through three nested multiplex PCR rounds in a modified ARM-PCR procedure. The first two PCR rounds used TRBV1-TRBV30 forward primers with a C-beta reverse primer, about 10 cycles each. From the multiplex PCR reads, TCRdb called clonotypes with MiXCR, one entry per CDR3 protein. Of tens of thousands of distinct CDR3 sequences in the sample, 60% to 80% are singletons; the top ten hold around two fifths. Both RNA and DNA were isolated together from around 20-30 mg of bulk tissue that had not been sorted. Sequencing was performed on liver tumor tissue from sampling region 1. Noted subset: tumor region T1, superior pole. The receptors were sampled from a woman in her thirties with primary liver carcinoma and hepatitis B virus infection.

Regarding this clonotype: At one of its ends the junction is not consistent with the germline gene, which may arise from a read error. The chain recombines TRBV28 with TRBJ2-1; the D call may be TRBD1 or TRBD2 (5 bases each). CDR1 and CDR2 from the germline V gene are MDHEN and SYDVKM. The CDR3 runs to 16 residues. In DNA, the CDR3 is TGTGACAGCAGTTTCGAGGGGTGGCAGGCGTGGAATGAGCAGTTCTTC. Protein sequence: CDSSFEGWQAWNEQFF.

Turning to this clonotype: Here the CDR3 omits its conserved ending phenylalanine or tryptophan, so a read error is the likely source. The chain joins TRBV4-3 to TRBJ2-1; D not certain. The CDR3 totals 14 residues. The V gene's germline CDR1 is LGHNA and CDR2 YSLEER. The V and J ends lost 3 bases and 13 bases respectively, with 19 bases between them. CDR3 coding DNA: TGCGCCAGCAGCCACACAGAGTTGGTCAGTGACCAGTTCGTC. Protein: CASSHTELVSDQFV.

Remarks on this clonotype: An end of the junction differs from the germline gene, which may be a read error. The DNA of the CDR3 is TGTGCCAGCAGTTACCAGGGGACCACAGATACGCGGTATTTT. It codes for CASSYQGTTDTRYF. V and J are TRBV6-2 or TRBV6-3 and TRBJ2-3, with D possibly matching TRBD1 (6 bases). This CDR3 region has 14 residues. Per germline, CDR1 MNHEY and CDR2 SVGEGT.

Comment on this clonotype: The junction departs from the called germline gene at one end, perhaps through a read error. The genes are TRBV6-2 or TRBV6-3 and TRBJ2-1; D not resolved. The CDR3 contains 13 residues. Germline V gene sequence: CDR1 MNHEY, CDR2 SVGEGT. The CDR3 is CASNYEVKDEQFF. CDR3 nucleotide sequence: TGTGCCAGCAATTACGAAGTCAAGGATGAGCAGTTCTTC.

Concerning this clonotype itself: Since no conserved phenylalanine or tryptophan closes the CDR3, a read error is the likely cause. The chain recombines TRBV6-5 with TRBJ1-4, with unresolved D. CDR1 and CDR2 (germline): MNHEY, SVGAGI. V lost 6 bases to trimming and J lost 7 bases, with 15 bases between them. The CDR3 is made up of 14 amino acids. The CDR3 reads CASRDTRWGEKLFL. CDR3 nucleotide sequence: TGTGCCAGCAGGGATACAAGGTGGGGTGAAAAACTGTTTCTT.

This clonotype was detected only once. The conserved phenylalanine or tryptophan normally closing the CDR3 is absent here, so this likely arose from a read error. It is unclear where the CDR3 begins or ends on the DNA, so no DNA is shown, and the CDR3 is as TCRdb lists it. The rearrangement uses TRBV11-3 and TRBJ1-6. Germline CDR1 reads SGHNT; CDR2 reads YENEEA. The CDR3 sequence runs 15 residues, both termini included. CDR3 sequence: CASSFKWSYNSPIHS.

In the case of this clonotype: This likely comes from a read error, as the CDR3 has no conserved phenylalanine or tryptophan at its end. The CDR3 DNA sequence: TGTGCCAGCATAGTTGGGCTCGTACAGTCCCATCAGCCCCAGCATCTT. Its protein is CASIVGLVQSHQPQHL. The chain is built from TRBV5-5 and TRBJ1-5, with no clear D. The germline CDR1 and CDR2 sequences are SGHKS and YYEKEE (reference sequence). V lost 6 bases and J lost 5, with 21 bases in between. The CDR3 has 16 residues.

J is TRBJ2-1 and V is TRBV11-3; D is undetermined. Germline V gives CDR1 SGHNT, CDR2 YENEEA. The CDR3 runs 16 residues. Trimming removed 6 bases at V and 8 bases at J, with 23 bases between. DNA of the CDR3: TGTGCCAGCAGTGTAACGGGTCACGGCTTCTTGGATGAGCAGTTCTTC. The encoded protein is CASSVTGHGFLDEQFF.

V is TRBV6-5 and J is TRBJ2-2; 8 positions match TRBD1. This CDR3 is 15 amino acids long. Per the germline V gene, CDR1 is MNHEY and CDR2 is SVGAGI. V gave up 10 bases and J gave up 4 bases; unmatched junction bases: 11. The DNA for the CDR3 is TGTGCCAATGGTCCGCGGACAGGGTTCACCGGGGAGCTGTTTTTT. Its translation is CANGPRTGFTGELFF.

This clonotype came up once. The CDR3, as DNA: TGTGCCAGCAGCACTGGGATAGAAGCTTTCTTT. Translated: CASSTGIEAFF. The gene calls are TRBV11-2 and TRBJ1-1; D is undetermined. The V gene's germline CDR1 is SGHAT and CDR2 FQNNGV. The length of the CDR3 is 11 residues. V shed 5 bases and J shed 8 bases, with 9 bases lying between them.

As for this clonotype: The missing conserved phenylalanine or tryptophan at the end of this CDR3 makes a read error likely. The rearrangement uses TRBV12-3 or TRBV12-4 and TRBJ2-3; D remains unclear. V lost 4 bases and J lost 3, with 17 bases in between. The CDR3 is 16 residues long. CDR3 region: CASSSTQGGSTDTQYL. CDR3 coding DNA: TGTGCCAGCAGTTCCACACAAGGCGGTAGTACAGATACGCAGTATCTT.

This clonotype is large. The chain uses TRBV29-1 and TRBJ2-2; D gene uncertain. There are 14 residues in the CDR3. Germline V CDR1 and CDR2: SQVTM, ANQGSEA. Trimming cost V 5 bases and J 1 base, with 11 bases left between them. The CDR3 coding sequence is TGCAGCGTTCCAGCCGGCGGGAACACCGGGGAGCTGTTTTTT. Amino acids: CSVPAGGNTGELFF.

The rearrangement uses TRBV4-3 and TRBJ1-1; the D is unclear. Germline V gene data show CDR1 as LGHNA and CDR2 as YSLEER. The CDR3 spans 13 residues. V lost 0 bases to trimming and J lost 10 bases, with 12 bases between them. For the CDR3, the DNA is TGCGCCAGCAGCCAAGATCCGGGGTCTCCAGCTTTCTTT. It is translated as CASSQDPGSPAFF.

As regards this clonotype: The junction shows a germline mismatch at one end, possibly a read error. The CDR3 DNA reads as TGTGCCAGCAGCCCTAACAGCGGGCACACAGATGCGCAGTATTTT. Translated: CASSPNSGHTDAQYF. The J gene is TRBJ2-3, the V gene TRBV11-3; TRBD2 might be the D (6 bases). In germline, CDR1 is SGHNT, CDR2 YENEEA. This CDR3 is 15 amino acids long.

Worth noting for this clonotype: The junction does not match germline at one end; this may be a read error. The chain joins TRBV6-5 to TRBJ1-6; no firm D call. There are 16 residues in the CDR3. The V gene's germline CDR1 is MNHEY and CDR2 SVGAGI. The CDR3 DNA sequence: TGTGCTAGCAGTGAACAGCCTGCCATATATAATTCACCCCTCCACTTT. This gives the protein CASSEQPAIYNSPLHF.

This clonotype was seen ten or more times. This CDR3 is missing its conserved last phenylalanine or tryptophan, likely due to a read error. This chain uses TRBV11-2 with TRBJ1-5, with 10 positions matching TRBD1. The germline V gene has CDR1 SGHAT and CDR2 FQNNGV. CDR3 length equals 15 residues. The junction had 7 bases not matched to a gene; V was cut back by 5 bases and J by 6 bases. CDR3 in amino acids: CASSITGTGVQPQHL. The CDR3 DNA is TGTGCCAGCAGCATCACTGGGACAGGGGTTCAGCCCCAGCATCTT.

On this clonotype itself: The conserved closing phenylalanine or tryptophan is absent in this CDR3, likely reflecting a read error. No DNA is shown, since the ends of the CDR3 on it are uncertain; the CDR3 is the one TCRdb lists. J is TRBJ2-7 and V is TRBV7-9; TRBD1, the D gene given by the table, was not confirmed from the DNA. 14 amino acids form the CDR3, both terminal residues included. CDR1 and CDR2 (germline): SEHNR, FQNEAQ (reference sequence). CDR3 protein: CASGQTGQLVEHYI.

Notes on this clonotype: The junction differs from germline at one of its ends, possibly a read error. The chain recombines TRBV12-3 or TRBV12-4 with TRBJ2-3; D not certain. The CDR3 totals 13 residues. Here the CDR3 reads CTSSYQYIDTRYF. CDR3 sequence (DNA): TGTACCAGCAGTTATCAGTACATAGATACGCGGTATTTT.

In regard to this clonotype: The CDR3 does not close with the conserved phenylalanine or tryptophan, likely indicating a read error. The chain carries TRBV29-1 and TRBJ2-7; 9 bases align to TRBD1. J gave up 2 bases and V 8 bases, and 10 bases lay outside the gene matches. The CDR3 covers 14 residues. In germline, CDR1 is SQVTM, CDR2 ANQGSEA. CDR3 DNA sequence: TGCAGCATTATAACAGGGGGCAGCCCCTACGAGCAGTACTCC. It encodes CSIITGGSPYEQYS.

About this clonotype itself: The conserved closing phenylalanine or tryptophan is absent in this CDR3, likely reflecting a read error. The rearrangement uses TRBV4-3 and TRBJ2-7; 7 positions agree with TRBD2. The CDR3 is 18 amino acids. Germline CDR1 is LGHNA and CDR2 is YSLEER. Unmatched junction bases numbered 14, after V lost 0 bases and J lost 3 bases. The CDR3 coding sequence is TGCGCCAGCAGCCAAGATGTGACGGGGGGTCATATTAGCTACGAGCAGTACTGC. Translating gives CASSQDVTGGHISYEQYC.

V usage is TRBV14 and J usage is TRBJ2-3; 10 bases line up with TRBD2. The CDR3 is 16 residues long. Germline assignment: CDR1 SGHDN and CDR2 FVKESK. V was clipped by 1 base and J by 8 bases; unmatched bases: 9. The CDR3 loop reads CASSQVQREGRVTQYF. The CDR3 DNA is TGTGCCAGCAGCCAAGTTCAGCGGGAGGGCCGTGTTACGCAGTATTTT.